This TCR beta chain is drawn from a study of tumor-infiltrating T cells and Merkel cell polyomavirus (dated by TCRdb to about 2017). At the level of the whole study: CD8+ T cells specific for the Merkel cell polyomavirus KLL epitope were examined in Merkel cell carcinoma patients. TRB sequencing covered KLL-tetramer-sorted cells from blood or tumor-infiltrating lymphocytes in 14 samples, plus 12 matched whole-tumor samples. In the whole study, one tumor sample was a frozen nodal tumor digest, and another tumor sample was a flash-frozen core biopsy of a metastasis. Sorted samples averaged around 720 cells from blood (range roughly 350-8,000) and approximately 6,000 cells from TIL (range 1,844-12,799). Varied, non-standardized therapies, including chemotherapy, radiation and immunotherapies, were received by the patients. Patients presented at varying disease stages and were followed for a median of around 2.5 years, with a range of 1. Overall results and qualifications from the work: The study examined just one viral epitope, so T cells targeting other Merkel cell polyomavirus epitopes were not captured. A higher fraction of KLL-specific T cells within tumors (about 1.8-20% versus about 0-0.14%) was associated with significantly better MCC-specific survival. A greater number of unique KLL-specific clonotypes in tumors (about 5-120 vs 0-3) was associated with a significant advantage in MCC-specific survival (P = 0.0051). One limitation of the study is the small sample size (n of about twelve patients). KLL-specific TRB repertoires proved diverse and largely private: among about 400 unique sequences, only one clonotype was public, and a couple of patients shared that clonotype.

By immunohistochemistry, the tumors of all patients showed robust positive staining for Merkel cell polyomavirus Large T antigen. The study included around 13 Merkel cell carcinoma patients who had robust KLL-tetramer+ populations, above 0.04% of CD8+ T cells, in blood and/or cultured TIL. All patients were Caucasian, with a median age of roughly 60 years and a range of roughly 45 to 85 years. Staining of at least 1.7 million cells was performed using anti-CD8 PE antibody, a KLL APC tetramer and 7-AAD viability dye. Peripheral blood mononuclear cells were separated from heparinized blood using Ficoll preparation and then cryopreserved. A FACSAriaII was used to sort cells that were tetramer-positive and CD8-high, and the sorted cells were flash frozen. With respect to this clone: Base qualities are not provided; no much larger clone lies one nucleotide away.

From a lookup of the germline V gene, CDR1 and CDR2 are MNHNS and SASEGT. V was cut back by 4 bases and J by 3 bases, leaving a gap of 17 bases between them. The CDR3 runs 16 residues from the cysteine to the phenylalanine. Only the CDR3 part of the read is kept: 48 bases, read in frame from the first base. Libraries were made using the immunoSEQ multiplex PCR assay. Adaptive Biotechnologies (Seattle, WA) carried out the genomic DNA extraction, TRB sequencing and normalization. The paper's processing steps were these. Only TRB sequences with an estimated two or more genomes were counted as tetramer-positive clonotypes. Clonality was computed as one minus Shannon entropy of productive TRB sequences normalized by log2 of unique productive sequences. KLL-specific clonotypes in tumors were identified by matching TCRbeta CDR3 amino acid sequences to those from the tetramer-sorted sample of each patient. TCRdb provides this immuneACCESS table in a form limited to in-frame rearrangements. Some clones are lacking; in checked studies, under half of them reflect an unresolved V gene, and why the rest are absent is not known. V and J calls and clone size come straight from that table; D and trimming were deduced from the DNA. The sample table records approximately 78 clones.

This clonotype was sampled from a man in his forties or fifties with Merkel cell carcinoma. Sequencing input: Merkel cell polyomavirus peptide tetramer+ CD8+ T cells sorted from blood. The cell subset or site label, read with the paper, signifies: CD8+ T cells binding a tetramer loaded with the MCPyV common T-antigen KLL epitope. The V and J genes are TRBV6-1 and TRBJ2-3; TRBD1 is perhaps the D gene, given 6 matching bases. The DNA sequence is TGTGCCAGCAGTGGTCGACAGGAATACGTAACAGATACGCAGTATTTT. Its translation reads: CASSGRQEYVTDTQYF.